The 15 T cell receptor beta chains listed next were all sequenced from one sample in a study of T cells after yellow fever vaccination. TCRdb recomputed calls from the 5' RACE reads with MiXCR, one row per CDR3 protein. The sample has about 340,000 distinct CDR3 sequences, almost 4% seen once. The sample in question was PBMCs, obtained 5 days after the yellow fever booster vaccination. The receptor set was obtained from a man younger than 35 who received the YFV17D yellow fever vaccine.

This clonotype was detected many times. CDR3 bases: TGTGCCAGCAGTCTACGCGGGGAGGGAACAGATACGCAGTATTTT. Amino acid sequence: CASSLRGEGTDTQYF. The chain is built from TRBV6-5 and TRBJ2-3, with TRBD2 identical over 7 bases. The CDR3 length is 15 residues. The germline V gene encodes CDR1 MNHEY and CDR2 SVGAGI. V was pared by 5 bases and J by 3 bases, with 8 bases of the junction left unmatched.

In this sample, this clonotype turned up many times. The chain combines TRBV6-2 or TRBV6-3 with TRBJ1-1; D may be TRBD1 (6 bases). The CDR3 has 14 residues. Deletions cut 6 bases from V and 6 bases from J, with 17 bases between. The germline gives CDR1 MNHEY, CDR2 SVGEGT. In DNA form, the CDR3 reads TGTGCCAGCAGCCAATTCAGGGGCCGCGCTGAAGCTTTCTTT. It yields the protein CASSQFRGRAEAFF.

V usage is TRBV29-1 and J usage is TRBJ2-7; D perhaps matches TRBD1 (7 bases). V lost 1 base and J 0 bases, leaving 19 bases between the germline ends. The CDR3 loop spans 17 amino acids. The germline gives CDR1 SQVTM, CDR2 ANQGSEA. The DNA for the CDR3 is TGCAGCGTTGAAGTCCTGGGGAGGACAGGAATCTCCTACGAGCAGTACTTC. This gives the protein CSVEVLGRTGISYEQYF.

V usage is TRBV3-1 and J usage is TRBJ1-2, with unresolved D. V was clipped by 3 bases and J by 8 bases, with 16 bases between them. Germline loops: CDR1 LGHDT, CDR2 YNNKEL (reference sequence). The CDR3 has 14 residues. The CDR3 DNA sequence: TGTGCCAGCAGCCAGAGGGAGCCAGGTCGGGGCTACACCTTC. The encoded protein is CASSQREPGRGYTF.

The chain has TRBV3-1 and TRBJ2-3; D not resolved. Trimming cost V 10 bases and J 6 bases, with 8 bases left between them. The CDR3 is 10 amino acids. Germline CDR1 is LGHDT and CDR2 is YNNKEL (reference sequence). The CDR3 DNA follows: TGTGCCAAACCGCCCGATACGCAGTATTTT. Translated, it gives CAKPPDTQYF.

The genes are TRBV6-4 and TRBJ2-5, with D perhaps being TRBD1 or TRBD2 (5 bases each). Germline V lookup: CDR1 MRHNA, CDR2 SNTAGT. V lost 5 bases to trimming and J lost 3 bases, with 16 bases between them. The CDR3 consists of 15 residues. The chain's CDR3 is CASSRLPGRKETQYF. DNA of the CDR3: TGTGCCAGCAGTCGCCTCCCGGGACGCAAAGAGACCCAGTACTTC.

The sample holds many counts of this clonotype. The CDR3 protein is CASSLRSSGGIVYNEQFF. CDR3 nucleotide sequence: TGTGCCAGCAGTTTAAGGTCTAGCGGCGGGATTGTCTACAATGAGCAGTTCTTC. The V call is TRBV27, the J call TRBJ2-1, with 7 nucleotides matching TRBD2. CDR3 length: 18 amino acids. CDR1 and CDR2 from the germline V gene are MNHEY and SMNVEV (reference sequence). The V gene end was trimmed by 2 bases and the J gene end by 3 bases; junction bases not matched to a gene: 13.

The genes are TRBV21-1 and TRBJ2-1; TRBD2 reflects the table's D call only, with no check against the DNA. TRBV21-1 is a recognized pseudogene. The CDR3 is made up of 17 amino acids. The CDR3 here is CASSKLNKDSVSNEQFF. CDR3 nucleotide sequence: TGTGCCAGCAGCAAATTAAATAAGGACTCAGTCAGCAATGAGCAGTTCTTC.

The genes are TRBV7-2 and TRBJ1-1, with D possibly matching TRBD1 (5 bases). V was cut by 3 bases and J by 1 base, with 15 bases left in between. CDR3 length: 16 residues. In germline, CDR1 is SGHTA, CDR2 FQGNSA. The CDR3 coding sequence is TGTGCCAGCAGCTTCTACTCCGGGACCGGGAACACTGAAGCTTTCTTT. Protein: CASSFYSGTGNTEAFF.

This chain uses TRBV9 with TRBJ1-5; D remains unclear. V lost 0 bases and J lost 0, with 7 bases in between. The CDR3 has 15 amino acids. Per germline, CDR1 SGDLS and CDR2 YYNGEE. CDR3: CASSVEVDSNQPQHF. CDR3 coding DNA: TGTGCCAGCAGCGTAGAGGTTGATAGCAATCAGCCCCAGCATTTT.

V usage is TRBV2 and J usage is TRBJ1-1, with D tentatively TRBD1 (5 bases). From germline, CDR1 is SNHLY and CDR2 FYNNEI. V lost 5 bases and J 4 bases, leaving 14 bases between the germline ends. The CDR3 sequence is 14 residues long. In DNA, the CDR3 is TGTGCCAGCAGTCCCAGGGCCCCGGGCACTGAAGCTTTCTTT. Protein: CASSPRAPGTEAFF.

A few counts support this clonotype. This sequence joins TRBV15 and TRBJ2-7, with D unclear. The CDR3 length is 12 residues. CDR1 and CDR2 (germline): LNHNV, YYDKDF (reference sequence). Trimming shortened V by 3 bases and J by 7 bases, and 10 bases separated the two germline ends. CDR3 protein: CATSRTVSEQYF. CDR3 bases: TGTGCCACCAGCAGGACCGTTTCGGAGCAGTACTTC.

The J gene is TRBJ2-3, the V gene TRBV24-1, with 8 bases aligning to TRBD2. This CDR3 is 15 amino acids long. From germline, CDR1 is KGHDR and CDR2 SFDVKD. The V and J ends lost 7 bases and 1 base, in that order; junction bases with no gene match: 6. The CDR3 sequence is CATSLGGAGTDTQYF. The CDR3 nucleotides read TGTGCCACCAGCCTCGGGGGGGCCGGCACAGATACGCAGTATTTT.

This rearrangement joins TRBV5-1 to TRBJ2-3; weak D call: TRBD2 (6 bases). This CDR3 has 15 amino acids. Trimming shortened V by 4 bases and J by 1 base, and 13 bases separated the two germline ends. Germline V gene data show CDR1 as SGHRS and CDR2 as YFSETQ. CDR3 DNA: TGCGCCAGCAGCCGGGAGATGGGGGGCACAGATACGCAGTATTTT. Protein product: CASSREMGGTDTQYF.

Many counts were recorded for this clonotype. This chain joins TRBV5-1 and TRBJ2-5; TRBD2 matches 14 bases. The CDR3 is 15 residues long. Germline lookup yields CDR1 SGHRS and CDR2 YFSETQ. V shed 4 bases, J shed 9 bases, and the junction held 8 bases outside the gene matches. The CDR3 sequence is CASSTGLAGDSAQYF. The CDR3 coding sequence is TGCGCCAGCAGCACGGGACTAGCGGGGGATTCCGCCCAGTACTTC.